This passage covers 17 T cell receptor beta chains from one sample sequenced in a study of memory CD4+ T cells and cytomegalovirus serostatus. The table came from immunoSEQ multiplex PCR; TCRdb's copy has only in-frame clones and leaves some out. The repertoire holds about 64,000 clones, with 75% to 80% as singletons. Single viable CD3+CD4+CD8-CD45RO+ cells were sorted as the memory CD4+ T cells. Input material: memory CD4+ T cells from blood. These receptors were taken from an adult in good health and CMV-seronegative.

The V and J genes are TRBV30 and TRBJ2-5; D may be TRBD1 (5 bases). Trimming cost V 2 bases and J 5 bases, with 12 bases left between them. The CDR3 length is 13 residues. Germline V gene data show CDR1 as GTSNPN and CDR2 as SVGIG (reference sequence). The CDR3 spells CAWSRGTWETQYF. DNA for the CDR3: TGTGCCTGGAGTAGGGGCACATGGGAGACCCAGTACTTC.

The rearrangement joins TRBV29-1 to TRBJ1-2; 7 bases map to TRBD1. Trimming removed 0 bases from V and 3 bases from J; junction bases left unmatched: 4. The germline gives CDR1 SQVTM, CDR2 ANQGSEA. The CDR3 consists of 14 residues. The CDR3 DNA follows: TGCAGCGTTGAAGACAGGGGGGGCGACTATGGCTACACCTTC. Protein sequence: CSVEDRGGDYGYTF.

There are a few counts of this clone. The chain is built from TRBV10-3 and TRBJ1-5; tentative D call: TRBD1 (5 bases). The V end lost 6 bases, the J end lost 7 bases, and 10 bases lay between the germline ends. The CDR3 contains 12 residues. Germline values: CDR1 ENHRY, CDR2 SYGVKD. CDR3 sequence (DNA): TGTGCCATCAGGGGGCTGGGGCAGCCCCAGCATTTT. Residues: CAIRGLGQPQHF.

V gene TRBV25-1 combines with J gene TRBJ2-1; TRBD2 matches 10 bases. V shed 3 bases and J 6 bases; nucleotides not matched to a gene: 8. The CDR3 runs 16 residues. The V gene's germline CDR1 is MGHDK and CDR2 SYGVNS. The CDR3 loop reads CASSDPGLASSNEQFF. The DNA for the CDR3 is TGTGCCAGCAGTGACCCGGGACTAGCGAGCAGCAATGAGCAGTTCTTC.

This chain joins TRBV5-1 and TRBJ2-1; 9 nucleotides agree with TRBD2. CDR1 and CDR2 from the germline V gene are SGHRS and YFSETQ. The CDR3 covers 15 residues. The ends lost 4 bases at V and 6 bases at J; junction bases unmatched: 8. This CDR3 reads CASSLTPLAGNEQFF. In nucleotides, the CDR3 is TGCGCCAGCAGCCTGACCCCACTAGCGGGCAATGAGCAGTTCTTC. Drawing the rest from reference TRBV5-1 and TRBJ2-1, the complete variable domain is KAGVTQTPRYLIKTRGQQVTLSCSPISGHRSVSWYQQTPGQGLQFLFEYFSETQRNKGNFPGRFSGRQFSNSRSEMNVSTLELGDSALYLCASSLTPLAGNEQFFGPGTRLTVL.

The V call is TRBV11-2, the J call TRBJ2-7; maybe TRBD1 (6 bases). The ends were cut back, 3 bases at V and 0 bases at J, with 9 bases in the middle. The CDR3 totals 14 residues. Germline assignment: CDR1 SGHAT and CDR2 FQNNGV. The CDR3 sequence is CASSFGDNSYEQYF. The CDR3 DNA follows: TGTGCCAGCAGCTTTGGGGACAACTCCTACGAGCAGTACTTC.

V and J are TRBV9 and TRBJ1-1; maybe TRBD1 (6 bases). Germline CDR1 is SGDLS and CDR2 is YYNGEE. Trimming cost V 4 bases and J 0 bases, with 13 bases left between them. The CDR3 is 15 residues long. The CDR3 nucleotides are TGTGCCAGCAGCCCAAACCGGGACATGAACACTGAAGCTTTCTTT. Translation: CASSPNRDMNTEAFF.

V usage is TRBV9 and J usage is TRBJ2-3, with a weak D call TRBD1 (5 bases). The CDR3 totals 14 residues. Trimming took 0 bases from V and 3 from J, leaving 8 bases between them. The germline gives CDR1 SGDLS, CDR2 YYNGEE. The CDR3 loop reads CASSVVGVTDTQYF. The CDR3 DNA sequence: TGTGCCAGCAGCGTAGTAGGGGTAACAGATACGCAGTATTTT.

This chain joins TRBV14 and TRBJ1-1; D is unclear. This CDR3 is 15 amino acids long. Germline values: CDR1 SGHDN, CDR2 FVKESK. V was pared by 1 base and J by 0 bases, with 9 bases between. CDR3 coding DNA: TGTGCCAGCAGCCAAGGCGAGTTAATGAACACTGAAGCTTTCTTT. It is translated as CASSQGELMNTEAFF.

The genes are TRBV30 and TRBJ1-2, with TRBD1 matching over 7 bases. This CDR3 is built from 14 residues. Germline CDR1 GTSNPN, CDR2 SVGIG (reference sequence). V lost 3 bases to trimming and J lost 7 bases; unmatched junction nucleotides: 11. The CDR3 bases are TGTGCCTGGAGAGGGGACAGAGGCTTCTTTGGCTACACCTTC. Its protein is CAWRGDRGFFGYTF. Looking up the rest from reference TRBV30 and TRBJ1-2 gives the full variable domain: SQTIHQWPATLVQPVGSPLSLECTVEGTSNPNLYWYRQAAGRGLQLLFYSVGIGQISSEVPQNLSASRPQDRQFILSSKKLLLSDSGFYLCAWRGDRGFFGYTFGSGTRLTVV.

This clone was counted a single time. V usage is TRBV5-4 and J usage is TRBJ2-3, with 13 bases lining up with TRBD2. V shed 4 bases, J shed 0 bases, and the junction held 8 bases outside the gene matches. The CDR3 contains 18 residues. CDR1 SGHNT and CDR2 YYREEE come from the germline V gene (reference sequence). The CDR3 is CASSATSGGGSSTDTQYF. Written as DNA, the CDR3 is TGTGCCAGCAGCGCCACTAGCGGGGGGGGATCTAGCACAGATACGCAGTATTTT.

The chain is built from TRBV5-1 and TRBJ1-3, with D possibly being TRBD1 (6 bases). Deletions cut 0 bases from V and 4 bases from J, with 14 bases between. Germline-derived CDR1 and CDR2 are SGHRS and YFSETQ. This CDR3 has 16 residues. The DNA for the CDR3 is TGCGCCAGCAGCTTGGTTTTCGCAGGGGAGGGAAACACCATATATTTT. Translating it yields CASSLVFAGEGNTIYF.

V gene TRBV5-6 combines with J gene TRBJ2-1; TRBD2 might be the D (5 bases). The germline CDR1 and CDR2 sequences are SGHDT and YYEEEE. The V end lost 1 base, the J end lost 5 bases, and 16 bases lay between the germline ends. The length of the CDR3 is 16 residues. DNA for the CDR3: TGTGCCAGCAGCTTGTGGGCTAGCCGCCTGAACAATGAGCAGTTCTTC. This sequence encodes CASSLWASRLNNEQFF.

The V gene is TRBV6-5, the J gene TRBJ2-5; the match to TRBD1 covers 8 bases. From germline, CDR1 is MNHEY and CDR2 SVGAGI. The J segment lost 5 bases and the V segment lost 4 bases, leaving 9 bases of the junction unmatched. This CDR3 is built from 15 residues. The CDR3 coding sequence is TGTGCCAGCAGTTCGGGACAGGCCTTCCTCGAGACCCAGTACTTC. It is translated as CASSSGQAFLETQYF.

As DNA, the CDR3 is TGCGCCAGCAGCTTGGTTCGGGGGGCCGTAACAGACCAAGAGACCCAGTACTTC. Amino acid sequence: CASSLVRGAVTDQETQYF. The V call is TRBV5-1, the J call TRBJ2-5, with D tentatively TRBD2 (7 bases). CDR3 length equals 18 residues. V shed 0 bases and J shed 0 bases, with 18 bases lying between them. Germline V gives CDR1 SGHRS, CDR2 YFSETQ.

This clone was seen just once. The genes are TRBV19 and TRBJ1-5; 8 bases are a match to TRBD1. Germline CDR1 LNHDA, CDR2 SQIVND (reference sequence). CDR3 size: 14 residues. V was pared by 7 bases and J by 4 bases, with 6 bases of the junction left unmatched. The CDR3 DNA is TGTGCCAGTACGGACAGGGTGAGTAATCAGCCCCAGCATTTT. This sequence encodes CASTDRVSNQPQHF.

A few counts support this clone. The chain couples TRBV29-1 to TRBJ2-7; 11 nucleotides line up with TRBD2. Germline V gene lookup returns CDR1 SQVTM and CDR2 ANQGSEA. V lost 3 bases and J lost 2; bases outside the gene matches: 3. The CDR3 is 14 residues long. The CDR3 reads CSVETSGMPYEQYF. The CDR3 bases are TGCAGCGTTGAGACTAGCGGGATGCCCTACGAGCAGTACTTC.